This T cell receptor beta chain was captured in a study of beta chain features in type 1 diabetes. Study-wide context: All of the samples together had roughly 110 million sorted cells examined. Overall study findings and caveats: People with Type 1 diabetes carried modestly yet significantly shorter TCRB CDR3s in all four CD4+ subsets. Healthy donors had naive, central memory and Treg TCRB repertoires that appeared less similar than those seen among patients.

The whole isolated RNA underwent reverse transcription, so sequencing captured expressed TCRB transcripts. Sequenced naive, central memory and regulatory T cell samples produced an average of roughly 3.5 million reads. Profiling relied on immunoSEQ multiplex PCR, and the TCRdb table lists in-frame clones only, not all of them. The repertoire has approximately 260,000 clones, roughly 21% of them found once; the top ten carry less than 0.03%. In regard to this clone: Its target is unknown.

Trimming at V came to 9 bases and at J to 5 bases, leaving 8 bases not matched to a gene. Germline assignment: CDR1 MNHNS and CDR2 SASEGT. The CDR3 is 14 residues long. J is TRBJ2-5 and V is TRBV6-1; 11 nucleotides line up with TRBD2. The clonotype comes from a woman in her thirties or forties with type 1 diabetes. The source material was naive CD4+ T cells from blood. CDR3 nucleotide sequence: TGTGCCAGTCTACTAGCGGGAGTCCGTGAGACCCAGTACTTC. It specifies CASLLAGVRETQYF.